The 23 T cell receptor beta chains below all came from one sample that was sequenced in a study of T cells in Graves' hyperthyroidism and ophthalmopathy. It was RNA transcripts that yielded the amplified TCR beta CDR3 regions. When the TCR CDR3 underwent first-round RT-PCR, the HTBI primer set was used. TCRdb passed the multiplex PCR reads through MiXCR, listing each CDR3 protein once. The sample has about 200,000 distinct CDR3 sequences, about 16% seen once. Sequencing used blood. The source of these receptors is a man in his forties or fifties with Graves' hyperthyroidism.

This clonotype was seen only a few times. CDR3 sequence (DNA): TGCGCCAGCCGGGGGCTAGGGACGGCCGGGGAGCTGTTTTTT. Its translation is CASRGLGTAGELFF. V and J are TRBV4-3 and TRBJ2-2; D tentatively reads TRBD1 or TRBD2 (6 bases each). The germline gives CDR1 LGHNA, CDR2 YSLEER. The CDR3 loop spans 14 amino acids. Trimming left V 8 bases short and J 6 bases short, with 16 bases between.

This clonotype was counted many times. V and J are TRBV6-2 or TRBV6-3 and TRBJ2-7; D unclear. Germline-derived CDR1 and CDR2 are MNHEY and SVGEGT. The CDR3 totals 11 residues. V lost 0 bases to trimming and J lost 7 bases, with 4 bases between them. The CDR3 DNA is TGTGCCAGCAGTTACTCGTGGGAGCAGTACTTC. Translating it yields CASSYSWEQYF.

CDR3 sequence: CASSLKAPLAGGQDTQYF. The CDR3 region has the DNA TGTGCCAGCAGCTTAAAGGCGCCACTAGCGGGGGGGCAAGATACGCAGTATTTT. The rearrangement joins TRBV7-2 to TRBJ2-3; the match to TRBD2 covers 13 bases. Germline CDR1 is SGHTA and CDR2 is FQGNSA. This CDR3 is 18 amino acids long. V shed 2 bases, J shed 5 bases, and the junction held 10 bases outside the gene matches.

The rearrangement links TRBV9 to TRBJ1-2, with TRBD1 identical over 8 bases. Germline loops: CDR1 SGDLS, CDR2 YYNGEE. The trim removed 4 bases at V and 3 bases at J, leaving 2 bases unmatched. CDR3 length: 13 amino acids. As DNA, the CDR3 is TGTGCCAGCAGCCGGACAGGGCACTATGGCTACACCTTC. Translation: CASSRTGHYGYTF.

This rearrangement joins TRBV6-2 or TRBV6-3 to TRBJ1-1, with D possibly being TRBD1 (5 bases). Trimming left V 2 bases short and J 11 bases short, with 21 bases between. The CDR3 is 15 amino acids. Germline CDR1 is MNHEY and CDR2 is SVGEGT. The CDR3 here is CASSYVGLTTGEAFF. The CDR3, as DNA: TGTGCCAGCAGTTACGTGGGGCTTACAACTGGGGAGGCTTTCTTT.

The chain couples TRBV19 to TRBJ2-2; D uncertain. The length of the CDR3 is 16 residues. V was cut by 2 bases and J by 4 bases, with 14 bases left in between. Germline V gene lookup returns CDR1 LNHDA and CDR2 SQIVND (reference sequence). CDR3 coding DNA: TGTGCCAGTAGTATAACGGAAAGTATCGTCACCGGGGAGCTGTTTTTT. It translates to CASSITESIVTGELFF.

This clonotype was seen a handful of times. This chain joins TRBV24-1 and TRBJ2-2, with a tentative D call TRBD1 (6 bases). Trimming left V 3 bases short and J 3 bases short, with 16 bases between. Germline CDR1 is KGHDR and CDR2 is SFDVKD. The CDR3 length is 17 residues. The CDR3 spells CATSDPDGGADTGELFF. The CDR3 DNA sequence: TGTGCCACCAGTGATCCAGATGGGGGCGCCGACACCGGGGAGCTGTTTTTT.

This clonotype was counted a few times. This chain links TRBV4-3 with TRBJ2-7, with D tentatively TRBD1 or TRBD2 (6 bases each). Between the trimmed V and J ends, which lost 3 bases and 2 bases, there was a span of 14 bases. This CDR3 has 15 amino acids. Germline values: CDR1 LGHNA, CDR2 YSLEER. CDR3 DNA sequence: TGCGCCAGCAGCCACCTACAGGGAGGACCCTACGAGCAGTACTTC. The encoded protein is CASSHLQGGPYEQYF.

This clonotype was seen a handful of times. CDR3 nucleotide sequence: TGTGCCAGCAGCCAAGATCGCCTTGCCTCCATGGGGTTCTATGGCTACACCTTC. Residues: CASSQDRLASMGFYGYTF. The chain combines TRBV3-1 with TRBJ1-2, with unresolved D. CDR1 LGHDT and CDR2 YNNKEL come from the germline V gene (reference sequence). V was shortened by 0 bases and J by 4 bases, with 21 bases between the two germline ends. The CDR3 consists of 18 residues.

This clonotype was detected only a few times. The chain recombines TRBV9 with TRBJ2-5; D tentatively reads TRBD1 or TRBD2 (6 bases each). The germline CDR1 and CDR2 sequences are SGDLS and YYNGEE. The CDR3 consists of 16 residues. Trimming left V 1 base short and J 1 base short, with 14 bases between. This CDR3 reads CASSVRGDGGQETQYF. In nucleotides, the CDR3 is TGTGCCAGCAGCGTAAGGGGGGACGGGGGCCAAGAGACCCAGTACTTC.

This clonotype was observed a few times. The V gene is TRBV7-3, the J gene TRBJ2-3; 16 bases map to TRBD2. V lost 1 base to trimming and J lost 5 bases; unmatched junction nucleotides: 3. The germline V gene encodes CDR1 SGHTA and CDR2 FQGTGA. The CDR3 spans 17 residues. CDR3 in DNA: TGTGCCAGCAGCTTAATGGGACTAGCGGGGGGGCAAGATACGCAGTATTTT. Its protein product is CASSLMGLAGGQDTQYF.

This clonotype was counted a few times. V gene TRBV19 combines with J gene TRBJ1-1, with a weak D call TRBD1 (6 bases). Trimming stripped 3 bases from V and 7 bases from J, with 12 bases between. The CDR3 has 13 amino acids. Germline loops: CDR1 LNHDA, CDR2 SQIVND (reference sequence). CDR3 sequence (DNA): TGTGCCAGTAGTATCCCCCGACAGGATGAAGCTTTCTTT. Translating it yields CASSIPRQDEAFF.

This clonotype was found a few times. V and J are TRBV15 and TRBJ2-1; perhaps TRBD2 as D (6 bases). CDR3 length: 15 residues. Germline-derived CDR1 and CDR2 are LNHNV and YYDKDF (reference sequence). Trimming stripped 0 bases from V and 12 bases from J, with 18 bases between. The CDR3 spells CATSRDRPGGGVQFF. The DNA of the CDR3 is TGTGCCACCAGCAGAGATAGACCAGGAGGCGGGGTGCAGTTCTTC. Variable domain in full (rest from reference TRBV15 and TRBJ2-1): DAMVIQNPRYQVTQFGKPVTLSCSQTLNHNVMYWYQQKSSQAPKLLFHYYDKDFNNEADTPDNFQSRRPNTSFCFLDIRSPGLGDTAMYLCATSRDRPGGGVQFFGPGTRLTVL.

J is TRBJ1-2 and V is TRBV7-2; 9 nucleotides align to TRBD1. Per germline, CDR1 SGHTA and CDR2 FQGNSA. J gave up 7 bases and V 0 bases, and 6 bases lay outside the gene matches. The CDR3 has 15 amino acids. For the CDR3, the DNA is TGTGCCAGCAGCTTAGCCTCACAGGGGGCGGCTGGCTACACCTTC. Its protein is CASSLASQGAAGYTF.

At least ten counts were recorded for this clonotype. The J gene is TRBJ1-5, the V gene TRBV10-3; TRBD1 matches 9 bases. The CDR3 runs 15 residues. V lost 2 bases to trimming and J lost 4 bases; unmatched junction nucleotides: 3. Germline CDR1 and CDR2: ENHRY and SYGVKD. CDR3 DNA sequence: TGTGCCATCAGTGAGCGACAGGGGGAGAATCAGCCCCAGCATTTT. Residues: CAISERQGENQPQHF.

This chain joins TRBV7-9 and TRBJ2-2; the match to TRBD2 covers 9 bases. Germline CDR1 reads SEHNR; CDR2 reads FQNEAQ (reference sequence). With 5 bases clipped from V and 5 bases from J, the junction kept 9 bases outside the gene matches. The CDR3 sequence is 16 residues long. In DNA, the CDR3 is TGTGCCAGCAGCGAGGCGGGACTAGCTACGACCGGGGAGCTGTTTTTT. It translates to CASSEAGLATTGELFF.

This clonotype was found many times. The chain recombines TRBV28 with TRBJ2-5; D gene unclear. CDR1 is MDHEN, CDR2 SYDVKM, per germline. Trimming took 4 bases from V and 7 from J, leaving 16 bases between them. This CDR3 spans 14 amino acids. In DNA form, the CDR3 reads TGTGCCAGCAGTTCCCCAGGAATTTGGCGGACCCAGTACTTC. It specifies CASSSPGIWRTQYF. The variable domain in full, with the rest retrieved from reference TRBV28 and TRBJ2-5, is DVKVTQSSRYLVKRTGEKVFLECVQDMDHENMFWYRQDPGLGLRLIYFSYDVKMKEKGDIPEGYSVSREKKERFSLILESASTNQTSMYLCASSSPGIWRTQYFGPGTRLLVL.

In its sample, this clonotype was seen many times. The chain joins TRBV6-1 to TRBJ2-3; D possibly corresponds to TRBD1 (6 bases). Trimming took 0 bases from V and 2 from J, leaving 27 bases between them. Germline CDR1 is MNHNS and CDR2 is SASEGT. The CDR3 sequence is 21 residues long. The CDR3 DNA reads as TGTGCCAGCAGTGAAGCCCATGTTTGGGTGGGTGTAACAGGGAACACAGATACGCAGTATTTT. It is translated as CASSEAHVWVGVTGNTDTQYF.

This clonotype was picked up many times. V usage is TRBV2 and J usage is TRBJ2-5; TRBD2 matches at 7 bases. The CDR3 runs to 16 residues. Germline CDR1 is SNHLY and CDR2 is FYNNEI. The V segment lost 1 base and the J segment 2 bases; nucleotides outside the gene matches: 7. The CDR3 coding sequence is TGTGCCAGCAGTGAAGTAGAACTAGCGTATCAAGAGACCCAGTACTTC. Its translation is CASSEVELAYQETQYF.

This clonotype was counted many times. V gene TRBV5-6 combines with J gene TRBJ2-5, with D tentatively TRBD1 (6 bases). Between the trimmed V and J ends, which lost 4 bases and 2 bases, there was a span of 9 bases. The germline V gene encodes CDR1 SGHDT and CDR2 YYEEEE. This CDR3 is built from 13 residues. The CDR3 protein is CASSVDRQETQYF. DNA of the CDR3: TGTGCCAGCAGCGTAGACAGGCAAGAGACCCAGTACTTC.

V gene TRBV20-1 combines with J gene TRBJ1-5, with 9 bases that match TRBD1. This CDR3 is 15 amino acids long. CDR1 and CDR2 (germline): DFQATT, SNEGSKA (reference sequence). The J segment lost 0 bases and the V segment lost 3 bases, leaving 3 bases of the junction unmatched. The chain's CDR3 is CSAREGQGSNQPQHF. Written as DNA, the CDR3 is TGCAGTGCTAGGGAGGGACAGGGTAGCAATCAGCCCCAGCATTTT.

This clonotype was detected only a few times. V and J are TRBV5-6 and TRBJ1-2; 9 bases line up with TRBD1. Germline loops: CDR1 SGHDT, CDR2 YYEEEE. This CDR3 is 14 amino acids long. The V gene end was trimmed by 2 bases and the J gene end by 8 bases; junction bases not matched to a gene: 7. The CDR3 DNA is TGTGCCAGCAGCTTACAGGGGGCGCGAGACGGCTACACCTTC. Amino acid sequence: CASSLQGARDGYTF.

This clonotype was seen a handful of times. This chain's CDR3 is CAISEFEETQYF. CDR3 DNA sequence: TGTGCCATCAGTGAGTTCGAGGAGACCCAGTACTTC. This rearrangement joins TRBV10-3 to TRBJ2-5; D ambiguous. V was pared by 1 base and J by 5 bases, with 5 bases between. The CDR3 loop spans 12 amino acids. Germline-derived CDR1 and CDR2 are ENHRY and SYGVKD.